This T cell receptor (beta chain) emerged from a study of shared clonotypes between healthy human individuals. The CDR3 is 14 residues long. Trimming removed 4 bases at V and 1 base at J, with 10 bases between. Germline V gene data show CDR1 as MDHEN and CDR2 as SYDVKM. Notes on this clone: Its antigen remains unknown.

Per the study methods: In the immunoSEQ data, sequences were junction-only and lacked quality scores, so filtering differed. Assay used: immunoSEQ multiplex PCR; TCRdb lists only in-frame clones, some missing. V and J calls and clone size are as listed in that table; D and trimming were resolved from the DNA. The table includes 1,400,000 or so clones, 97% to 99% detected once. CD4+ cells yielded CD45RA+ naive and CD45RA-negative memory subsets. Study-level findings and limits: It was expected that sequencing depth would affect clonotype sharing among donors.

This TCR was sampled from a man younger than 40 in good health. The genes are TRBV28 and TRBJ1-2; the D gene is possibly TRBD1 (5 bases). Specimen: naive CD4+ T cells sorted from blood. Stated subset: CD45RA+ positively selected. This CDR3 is CASSSGRHNYGYTF. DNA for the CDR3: TGTGCCAGCAGTTCGGGACGGCATAACTATGGCTACACCTTC.